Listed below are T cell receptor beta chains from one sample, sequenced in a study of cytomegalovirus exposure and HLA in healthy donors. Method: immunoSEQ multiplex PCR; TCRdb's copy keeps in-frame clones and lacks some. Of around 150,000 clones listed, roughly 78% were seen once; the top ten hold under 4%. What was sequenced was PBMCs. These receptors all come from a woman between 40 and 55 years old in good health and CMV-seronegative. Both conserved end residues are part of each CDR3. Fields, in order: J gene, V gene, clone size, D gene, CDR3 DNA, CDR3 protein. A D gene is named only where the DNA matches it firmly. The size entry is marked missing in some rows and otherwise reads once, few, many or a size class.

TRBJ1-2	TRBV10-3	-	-	TGTGCCATCAGTGAGTCGTCCCTATTAAGGCAGGTCGCCTATCCCTATGGCTACACCTTC	CAISESSLLRQVAYPYGYTF
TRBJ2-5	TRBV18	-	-	TGTGCCAGCTCACCAGGGGCAGGAGAGACCCAGTACTTC	CASSPGAGETQYF
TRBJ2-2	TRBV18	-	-	TGTGCCAGCTCACAGACGACAACGAACACCGGGGAGCTGTTTTTT	CASSQTTTNTGELFF
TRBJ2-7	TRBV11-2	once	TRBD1	TGTGCCAGCAGCCACCGGGACAGGGCTCGCTACGAGCAGTACTTC	CASSHRDRARYEQYF
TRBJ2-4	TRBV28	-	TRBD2	TGTGCCAGCAGCGGGGGGGTGGAGGACATTCAGTACTTC	CASSGGVEDIQYF
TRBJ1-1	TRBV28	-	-	TGTGCCAGCACCATGGGGGGGGCGGGAGCTTTCTTT	CASTMGGAGAFF
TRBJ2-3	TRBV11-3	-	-	TGTGCCAGCAGCCCCTCGAGGGGCACAGATACGCAGTATTTT	CASSPSRGTDTQYF
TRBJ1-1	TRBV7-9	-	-	TGTGCCAGCAGCTTAAGACAGGAGAACACTGAAGCTTTCTTT	CASSLRQENTEAFF
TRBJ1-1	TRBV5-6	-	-	TGTGCCAGCAGTTACCGCCCCAGCGGGTTCGGGGCTTTCTTT	CASSYRPSGFGAFF
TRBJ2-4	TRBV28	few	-	TGTGCCAGCAGTTTAGGGCACAGGGAATCCAAAAACATTCAGTACTTC	CASSLGHRESKNIQYF
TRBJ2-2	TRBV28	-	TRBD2	TGTGCCAGCAGTGTACTAGCGGGGGCCGGGGAGCTGTTTTTT	CASSVLAGAGELFF
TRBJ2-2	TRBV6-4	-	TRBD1	TGTGCCAGCAGCTTCCGACAGGGGGCTAACACCGGGGAGCTGTTTTTT	CASSFRQGANTGELFF
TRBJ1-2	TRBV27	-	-	TGTGCCAGCAGTTTAACAGGCCCCTATGGCTACACCTTC	CASSLTGPYGYTF
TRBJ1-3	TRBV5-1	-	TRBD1	TGCGCCAGCAGCTTGATGACAGGGGGAACAAACACCATATATTTT	CASSLMTGGTNTIYF
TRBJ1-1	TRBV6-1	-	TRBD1	TGTGCCAGCAGTGAAATGACAGGGCACACTGAAGCTTTCTTT	CASSEMTGHTEAFF
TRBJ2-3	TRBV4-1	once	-	TGCGCCAGCAGCCAGACTACGGGTGCAGATACGCAGTATTTT	CASSQTTGADTQYF
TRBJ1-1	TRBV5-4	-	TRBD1	TGTGCCAGCAGCCCGGGGGGGACAGCACTTAACACTGAAGCTTTCTTT	CASSPGGTALNTEAFF
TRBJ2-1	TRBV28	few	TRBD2	TGTGCCAGCACCTCGGGACTAGTGCAGTTCTTC	CASTSGLVQFF
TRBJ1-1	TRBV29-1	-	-	TGCAGCGCCTCTCCCTCGGGGGAGAACACTGAAGCTTTCTTT	CSASPSGENTEAFF
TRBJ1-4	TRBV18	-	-	TGTGCCAGCTCACCACCGGGACACCACAATGAAAAACTGTTTTTT	CASSPPGHHNEKLFF
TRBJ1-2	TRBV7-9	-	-	TGTGCCAGCAGCCTGTTAAACTATGGCTACACCTTC	CASSLLNYGYTF
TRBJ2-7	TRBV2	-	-	TGTGCCAGCAGTGAACAAGCGGGACAACCCCCATACGAGCAGTACTTC	CASSEQAGQPPYEQYF
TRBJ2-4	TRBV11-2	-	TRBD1	TGTGCCAGCAGCACCCGAAGACAGGGGCCCTTTAGCAAAAACATTCAGTACTTC	CASSTRRQGPFSKNIQYF
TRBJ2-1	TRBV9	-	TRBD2	TGTGCCAGCAGCGTCGGGCTAGCGGGGTCATATGAGCAGTTCTTC	CASSVGLAGSYEQFF
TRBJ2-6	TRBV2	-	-	TGTGCCAGCAGTGACCAGCGGGCGCTCGGGGCCAACGTCCTGACTTTC	CASSDQRALGANVLTF
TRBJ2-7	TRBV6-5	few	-	TGTGCCAGCAGTTACGGGCGGGACGTCTACGAGCAGTACTTC	CASSYGRDVYEQYF
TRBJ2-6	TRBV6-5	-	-	TGTGCCAGCAGTTACGGAGCAGGGTATAACGTCCTGACTTTC	CASSYGAGYNVLTF
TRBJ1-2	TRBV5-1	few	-	TGCGCCAGCAGCTTGGTGCTTGGCCTTTATGGCTACACCTTC	CASSLVLGLYGYTF
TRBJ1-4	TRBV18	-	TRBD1	TGTGCCAGCTCACCGGGACAGGGGGCAGAAAAACTGTTTTTT	CASSPGQGAEKLFF
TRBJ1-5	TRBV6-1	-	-	TGTGCCAGCCTCTTCCTACCCGGTCAGCCCCAGCATTTT	CASLFLPGQPQHF
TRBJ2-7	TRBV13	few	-	TGTGCCAGCAGTCTAGGACCCGGGGTTAACTACGAGCAGTACTTC	CASSLGPGVNYEQYF
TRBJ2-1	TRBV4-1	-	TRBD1	TGCGCCAGCAGCCAGTCCGGCCAGGGGGCAAATGAGCAGTTCTTC	CASSQSGQGANEQFF
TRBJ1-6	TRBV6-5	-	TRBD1	TGTGCCAGCAGTTACTACCGGGACAGTAATTCACCCCTCCACTTT	CASSYYRDSNSPLHF
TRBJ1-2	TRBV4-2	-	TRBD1	TGTGCCAGCAGCCTAGACAGGGCGGACTATGGCTACACCTTC	CASSLDRADYGYTF
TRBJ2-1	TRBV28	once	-	TGTGCCAGCAGTTCGCCCATGGGGGCCAGGGATGAGCAGTTCTTC	CASSSPMGARDEQFF
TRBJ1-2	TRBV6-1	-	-	TGTGCCAGCACTCCGATAGACTATGGCTACACCTTC	CASTPIDYGYTF
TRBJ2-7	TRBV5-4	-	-	TGTGCCAGCAGCAGACGCTCGGGGGACTCCTACGAGCAGTACTTC	CASSRRSGDSYEQYF
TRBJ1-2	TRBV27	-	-	TGTGCCAGCAGCAGGGGCGGGGGAGCTAACTATGGCTACACCTTC	CASSRGGGANYGYTF
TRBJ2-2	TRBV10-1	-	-	TGCGCCAGCAGTGAATTCAATATTGGGGGCTCCGGGGAGCTGTTTTTT	CASSEFNIGGSGELFF
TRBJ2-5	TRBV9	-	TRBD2	TGTGCCAGCAGCGTGGGACTAGCGGGGGAAGAGACCCAGTACTTC	CASSVGLAGEETQYF
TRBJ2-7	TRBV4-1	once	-	TGCGCCAGCAGCCAAAGGCCCCCAGCGCCCCCCCGATACAGGGAAACCTACGAGCAGTACTTC	CASSQRPPAPPRYRETYEQYF
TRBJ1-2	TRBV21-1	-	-	TGTGCCAGCAGCAAAGGGAGGGAACTTAACTATGGCTACACCTTC	CASSKGRELNYGYTF
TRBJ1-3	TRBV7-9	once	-	TGTGCCAGCAGTTTTCTCGGAGCTGGAAACACCATATATTTT	CASSFLGAGNTIYF
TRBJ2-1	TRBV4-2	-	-	TGTGCCAGCAGCCAAGCTGGCGGGAACCTCTACAATGAGCAGTTCTTC	CASSQAGGNLYNEQFF
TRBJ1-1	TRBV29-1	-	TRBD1	TGCAGCGTCTACACAGGGGTAGGCAGATTAGTGGGAATCCTCTCCTGGAACACTGAAGCTTTCTTT	CSVYTGVGRLVGILSWNTEAFF
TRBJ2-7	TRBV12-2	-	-	TGTGCAAGGGGCTATAAACGTCATCTAGGGACAGGGGGTGCACAGTCCTACGAGCAGTACTTC	CARGYKRHLGTGGAQSYEQYF
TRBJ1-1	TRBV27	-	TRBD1	TGTGCCACCCCAGGCCGGGACAGACGAAGGAACACTGAAGCTTTCTTT	CATPGRDRRRNTEAFF
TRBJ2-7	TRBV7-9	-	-	TGTTCTTCCAGGAGGGACTCCTACGAGCAGTACTTC	CSSRRDSYEQYF
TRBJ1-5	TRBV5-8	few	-	TGTGCCAGCAGCTTGGCCCGGACACCCTATCAGCCCCAGCATTTT	CASSLARTPYQPQHF
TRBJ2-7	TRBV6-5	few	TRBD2	TGTGCCAGCAGTCCGGGGGGTCTATACGAGCAGTACTTC	CASSPGGLYEQYF
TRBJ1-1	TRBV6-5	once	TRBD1	TGTGCCAGCACCGGGACAGTGAACACTGAAGCTTTCTTT	CASTGTVNTEAFF
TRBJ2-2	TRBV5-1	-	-	TGCGCCAGCAGTCTGAGACCCGGGACTGAGAACACCGGGGAGCTGTTTTTT	CASSLRPGTENTGELFF
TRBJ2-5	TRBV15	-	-	TGTGCCACCAGCCCCCGAGGACAGGGAGGGGAGACCCAGTACTTC	CATSPRGQGGETQYF
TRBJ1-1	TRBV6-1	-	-	TGTGCCAGCAAGACCCAGGGAACTGAAGCTTTCTTT	CASKTQGTEAFF
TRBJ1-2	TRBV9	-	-	TGTGCCAGCAGCGTCCAACCCAGGGTAGCTAACTATGGCTACACCTTC	CASSVQPRVANYGYTF